The source of this T cell receptor beta chain is a study of blood T cell repertoires in COVID-19 (dated by TCRdb to the early 2020s). With respect to the entire study: The collaborator samples originated in the United States, Italy and Spain and spanned the acute and convalescent phases of COVID-19. The repertoires were made available in a free public database intended to serve as a resource for research on the immune response to SARS-CoV-2. Samples were obtained from the ongoing ImmuneRACE study (first 160 participants) and from 1,200 or so subjects provided by 6 global collaborators. The dataset comprised deeply sampled blood TCRbeta repertoires from subjects exposed to, actively infected with, or recovered from COVID-19. Nearly every sample came with metadata listing a de-identified subject ID, COVID-19 status, age in years and sex. The prospective study material was composed of cDNA or gDNA derived from T cells, B-cell-depleted T cells, or PBMCs. Where available, HLA class I and class II types were taken from metadata supplied by the sample provider and were not determined by assay-based typing. Here is what the overall study found, with its caveats: How much clinical and demographic metadata was included differed by source and by participant, and the metadata was provided uncurated.

Comment on this clone: Its recognized antigen is unknown. The input lacks base qualities; no much larger clone sits a single base away.

Collaborating institutions collected whole blood in K2EDTA tubes following their own protocols. For TCRbeta analysis, collaborator samples were shipped as frozen whole blood, as isolated PBMCs, or as DNA extracted from either sample type. V and J are truncated by 2 bases and 4 bases respectively, leaving an intervening sequence of 9 bases. CDR1 SGDLS and CDR2 YYNGEE are derived from the germline V gene. From the cysteine up to the phenylalanine, the CDR3 has a length of 13 residues. Here the CDR3 DNA is all that survives: 39 bases in frame from base 1. The immunoSEQ Assay, a bias-controlled multiplex PCR, was used to amplify TCRbeta CDR3 regions from genomic DNA. As for the original processing: The number of nucleated cells in each sample was estimated from the amplification of reference gene primers within the assay. To quantify the absolute abundance of each unique TCRbeta CDR3 rearrangement, sequence reads were collapsed and filtered. For each sample, productive Simpson clonality was calculated as the square root of Simpson's diversity index over productive rearrangements. What TCRdb holds here is the immuneACCESS table cut down to in-frame rearrangements. Part of the clones is not present; checked against another copy, under half of the missing clones reflect an unresolved V gene, and the others are unexplained. V and J calls and clone size follow that table, whereas D and trimming were derived from the DNA. The sample includes roughly 300,000 clones, with about 86% observed a single time. The ten largest clones add up to approximately 1.3% of the sample.

This TCR derives from a woman aged 45-65 years with acute or convalescent COVID-19. Recombination joined TRBV9 with TRBJ1-1; the best D guess is TRBD1, with 5 bases matching. The sequencing sample was made of peripheral blood. The DNA sequence follows: TGTGCCAGCAGCGTGCCAGGGCGCACTGAAGCTTTCTTT. Translated, this gives CASSVPGRTEAFF.